Reported below is one T cell receptor beta chain. What it recognizes is unknown. Repertoires were generated with immunoSEQ multiplex PCR, while TCRdb's copy carries only in-frame clones and drops some. Of tens of thousands of clones in the sample, 70% to 90% were seen once. This record comes from a study of CD4 T cells in relation to SARS-CoV-2 and coronaviruses. Study findings and constraints: SARS-CoV-2-driven expansion was significantly weaker in crossreactive than monoreactive clones.

V lost 2 bases, J lost 9 bases, and 2 bases stayed unmatched. CDR1 and CDR2 from the germline V gene are SGHAT and FQNNGV. The CDR3 covers 14 residues. The sequence was collected from an adult with COVID-19. The chain has TRBV11-2 and TRBJ1-6, with TRBD1 identical over 9 bases. Material for sequencing was memory CD4+ T cells from PBMCs. CDR3 amino acids: CASSLTGGISPLHF. In nucleotides, the CDR3 is TGTGCCAGCAGCTTAACAGGGGGCATTTCACCCCTCCACTTT.